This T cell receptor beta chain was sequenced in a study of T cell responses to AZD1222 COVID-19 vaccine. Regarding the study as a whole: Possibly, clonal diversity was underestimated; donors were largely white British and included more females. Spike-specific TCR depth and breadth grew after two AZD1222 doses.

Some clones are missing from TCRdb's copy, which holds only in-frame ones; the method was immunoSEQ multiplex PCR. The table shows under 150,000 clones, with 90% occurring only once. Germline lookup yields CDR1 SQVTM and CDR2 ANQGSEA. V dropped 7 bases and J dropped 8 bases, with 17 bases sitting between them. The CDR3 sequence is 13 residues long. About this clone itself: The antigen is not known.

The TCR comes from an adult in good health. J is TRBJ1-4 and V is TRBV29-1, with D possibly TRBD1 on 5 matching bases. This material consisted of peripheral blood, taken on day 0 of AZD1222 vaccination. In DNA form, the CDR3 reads TGCAGCGCTGGCGGGCAGGGTAGCGAAAAACTGTTTTTT. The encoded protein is CSAGGQGSEKLFF.